The 3 T cell receptor beta chains below were found in one sample sequenced in a study of CD8 T cells in Susac syndrome (dated by TCRdb to 2018 to 2020). The library was generated by the immunoSEQ multiplex PCR assay. RNA was extracted with the RNeasy kit and about 0.45 to 1 ug was reverse transcribed using random hexamers. The raw public reads went through TCRdb reprocessing: fastp at Q25, MiXCR clone calling, in-frame beta chains kept. Each CDR3 protein gets just one entry, which takes the most common genes and DNA from the rows behind it. This sample gives 140,000 or so distinct CDR3 sequences in total; approximately 95% of them show up just once. The top ten constitute about 0.11% of the sample. Sequencing was carried out using CD4+ T cells from PBMCs. Receptors originate from a human donor with multiple sclerosis.

V and J are TRBV3-1 and TRBJ1-6; D is uncertain. Germline CDR1 LGHDT, CDR2 YNNKEL (reference sequence). The CDR3 covers 13 residues. V shed 1 base and J shed 10 bases, with 8 bases lying between them. DNA of the CDR3: TGTGCCAGCAGCCAAGGTGTAGTGTCACCCCTCCACTTT. This codes for CASSQGVVSPLHF.

The count of this clonotype is one. This rearrangement joins TRBV9 to TRBJ2-7; 10 bases agree with TRBD2. This CDR3 has 17 amino acids. Trimming cost V 4 bases and J 2 bases; bases outside gene matches: 12. Per germline, CDR1 SGDLS and CDR2 YYNGEE. CDR3 sequence: CASSPNPSGRDAYEQYF. The CDR3 DNA reads TGTGCCAGCAGCCCCAACCCGAGCGGGAGGGACGCCTACGAGCAGTACTTC. Variable domain in full (rest from reference TRBV9 and TRBJ2-7): DSGVTQTPKHLITATGQRVTLRCSPRSGDLSVYWYQQSLDQGLQFLIQYYNGEERAKGNILERFSAQQFPDLHSELNLSSLELGDSALYFCASSPNPSGRDAYEQYFGPGTRLTVT.

The chain links TRBV28 to TRBJ2-7, with TRBD1 matching over 8 bases. In germline, CDR1 is MDHEN, CDR2 SYDVKM. The V segment lost 3 bases and the J segment 0 bases; nucleotides outside the gene matches: 4. CDR3 size: 15 residues. Written as DNA, the CDR3 is TGTGCCAGCAGTTTCACGACAGGGGCCTCCTACGAGCAGTACTTC. Its translation is CASSFTTGASYEQYF.